This T cell receptor (beta chain) was found in a study of T cells in Graves' hyperthyroidism and ophthalmopathy. Note on this clonotype: What it binds is not known. The junction departs from the called germline gene at one end, perhaps through a read error.

Authors of the study amplified TCR beta CDR3 regions from RNA transcripts. In the first-round RT-PCR of the TCR CDR3, the HTBI primer set was used. TCRdb itself ran the multiplex PCR reads through MiXCR, one entry per CDR3 protein. The table has more than 550,000 distinct CDR3 sequences, roughly a sixth seen once; the top ten hold over 15%. Points from the study as a whole: Stable hyperthyroidism and ophthalmopathy were separated using 13 V-J signatures.

Lactation, pregnancy, other autoimmune disease or uncontrolled infection led to exclusion of patients. Ahead of any ophthalmopathy symptoms, the blood sample was obtained at the first diagnosis of hyperthyroidism. CDR3 length equals 16 residues. Germline CDR1 ENHRY, CDR2 SYGVKD. The clonotype was recovered from a woman aged 45-65 years with Graves' hyperthyroidism that later progressed to Graves' ophthalmopathy. The sample was blood. The chain couples TRBV10-3 to TRBJ2-3; TRBD2 matches 14 bases. The CDR3 region has the DNA TGTGCCACCAGTCCGGGACTAGCGGGGGGCACAGATACGCAGTATTTT. The encoded protein is CATSPGLAGGTDTQYF.